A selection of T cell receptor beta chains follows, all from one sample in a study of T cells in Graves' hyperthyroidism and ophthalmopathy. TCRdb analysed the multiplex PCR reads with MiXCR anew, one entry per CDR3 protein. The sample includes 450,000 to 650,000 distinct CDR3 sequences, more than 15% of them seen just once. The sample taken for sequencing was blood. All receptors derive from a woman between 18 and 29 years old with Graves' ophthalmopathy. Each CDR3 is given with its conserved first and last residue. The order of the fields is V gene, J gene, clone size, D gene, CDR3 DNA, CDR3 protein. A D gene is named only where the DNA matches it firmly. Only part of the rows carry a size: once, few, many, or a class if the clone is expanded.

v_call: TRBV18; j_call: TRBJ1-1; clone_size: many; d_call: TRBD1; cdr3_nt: TGTGCCAGCTCACCCGACAGGGTCACTGAAGCTTTCTTT; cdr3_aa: CASSPDRVTEAFF
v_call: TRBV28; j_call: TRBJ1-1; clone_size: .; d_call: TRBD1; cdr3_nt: TGTGCCAGCAGTTTGATTGGGTGGACAGGGGCTGGAGGCACTGAAGCTTTCTTT; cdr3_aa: CASSLIGWTGAGGTEAFF
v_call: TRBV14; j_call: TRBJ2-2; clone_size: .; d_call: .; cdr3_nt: TGTGCCAGCAGCCAGAAGGGGGAATTTATTTGGCCTACCGGGGAGCTGTTTTTT; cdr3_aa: CASSQKGEFIWPTGELFF
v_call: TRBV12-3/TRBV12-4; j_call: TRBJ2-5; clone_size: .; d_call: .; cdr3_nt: TGTGCCAGCAGTTTGGTGGGGCCCGCCAAGGAGACCCAGTACTTC; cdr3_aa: CASSLVGPAKETQYF
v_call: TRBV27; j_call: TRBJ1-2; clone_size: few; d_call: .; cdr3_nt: TGTGCCAGCAGTCCGCGACAGGCTGGCTATGGCTACACCTTC; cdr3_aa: CASSPRQAGYGYTF
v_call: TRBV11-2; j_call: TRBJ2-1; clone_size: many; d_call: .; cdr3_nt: TGTGCCAGCAGCTTAGAGGCTGCCTACAATGAGCAGTTCTTC; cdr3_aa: CASSLEAAYNEQFF
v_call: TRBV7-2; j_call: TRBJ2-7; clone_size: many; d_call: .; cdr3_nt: TGTGCCAGCAGCTTAGCGGGGTACGGCTCCTACGAGCAGTACTTC; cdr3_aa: CASSLAGYGSYEQYF
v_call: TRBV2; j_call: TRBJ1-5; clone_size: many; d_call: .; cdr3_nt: TGTGCCAGCAGAGGCAGGGAGTATCAGCCCCAGCATTTT; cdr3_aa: CASRGREYQPQHF
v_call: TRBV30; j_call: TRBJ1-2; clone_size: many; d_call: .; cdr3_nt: TGTGCCTGGTCTACCCGCGGGACGGGGAGTTATGGCTACACCTTC; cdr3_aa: CAWSTRGTGSYGYTF
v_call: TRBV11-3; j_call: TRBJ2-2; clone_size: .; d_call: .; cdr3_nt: TGTGCCAGCAGCTTTTCTACCCAAACCAACACCGGGGAGCTGTTTTTT; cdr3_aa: CASSFSTQTNTGELFF
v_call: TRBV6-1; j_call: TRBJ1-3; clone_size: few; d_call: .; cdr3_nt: TGTGCCAGCAGCTCAGTAGACTCTGGAAACACCATATATTTT; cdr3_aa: CASSSVDSGNTIYF
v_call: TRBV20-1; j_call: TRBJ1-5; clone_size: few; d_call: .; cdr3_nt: TGCAGTGCTAGAGATCCCAGTGATAGCAATCAGCCCCAGCATTTT; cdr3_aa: CSARDPSDSNQPQHF
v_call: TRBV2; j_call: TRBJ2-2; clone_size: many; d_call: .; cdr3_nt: TGTGCCAGCAGAGTGACGGGAAGGAGCACCGGGGGGCTGTTTTTT; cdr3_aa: CASRVTGRSTGGLFF
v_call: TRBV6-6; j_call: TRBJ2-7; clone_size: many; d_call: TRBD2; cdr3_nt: TGTGCCAGCAGTTCTCGACTAGCGGGGCTTTACGAGCAGTACTTC; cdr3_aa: CASSSRLAGLYEQYF
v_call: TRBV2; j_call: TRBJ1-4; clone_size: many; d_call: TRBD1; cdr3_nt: TGTGCCAGCAAAACCCCGCATCCTTTGAAGGGGGCCAATAATGAAAAACTGTTTTTT; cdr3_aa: CASKTPHPLKGANNEKLFF
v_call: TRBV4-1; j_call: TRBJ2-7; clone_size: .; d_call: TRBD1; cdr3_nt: TGCGCCAGCAGCCAACACCCGGGACAGGTCTCCTACGAGCAGTACTTC; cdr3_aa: CASSQHPGQVSYEQYF
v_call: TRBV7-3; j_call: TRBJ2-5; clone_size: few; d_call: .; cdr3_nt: TGTGCCAGCAGTTGGGGTGGGGGCTTCCAAGAGACCCAGTACTTC; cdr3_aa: CASSWGGGFQETQYF
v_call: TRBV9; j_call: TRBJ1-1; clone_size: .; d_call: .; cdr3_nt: TGTGCCAGCAGCGTAGCTGGAGGGGACACTGAAGCTTTCTTT; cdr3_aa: CASSVAGGDTEAFF
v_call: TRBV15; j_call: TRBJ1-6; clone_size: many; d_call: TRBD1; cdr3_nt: TGTGCCACCAGGGACAGGGGGACTTCACCCCTCCACTTT; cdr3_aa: CATRDRGTSPLHF
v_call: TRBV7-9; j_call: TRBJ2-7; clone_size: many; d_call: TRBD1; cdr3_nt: TGTGCCAGCAGCCGCGACGGGACAGGATACTACGAGCAGTACTTC; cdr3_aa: CASSRDGTGYYEQYF
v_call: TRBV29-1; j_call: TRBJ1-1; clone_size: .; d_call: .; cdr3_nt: TGCAGCGTTGAATTTGGTGAGAACACTGAAGCTTTCTTT; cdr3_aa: CSVEFGENTEAFF
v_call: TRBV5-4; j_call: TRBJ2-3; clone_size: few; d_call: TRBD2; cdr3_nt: TGTGCCAGCAGTATAGGAGGGAGGGCGGAAGATACGCAGTATTTT; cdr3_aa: CASSIGGRAEDTQYF
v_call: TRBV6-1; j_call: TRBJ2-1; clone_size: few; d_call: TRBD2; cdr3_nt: TGTGCCAGCAGCCCCAGGGGGGAGGTAGCGGGAGAATACAATGAGCAGTTCTTC; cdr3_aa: CASSPRGEVAGEYNEQFF
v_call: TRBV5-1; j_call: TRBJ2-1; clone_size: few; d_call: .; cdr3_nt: TGCGCCAGCAGCTTGGACAGGGAGGGTGAGCAGTTCTTC; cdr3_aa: CASSLDREGEQFF
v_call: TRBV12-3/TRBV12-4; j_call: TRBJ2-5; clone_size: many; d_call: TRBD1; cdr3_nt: TGTGCCAGCAGGAGGGGGCCCACCGGGACCCAGTACTTC; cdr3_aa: CASRRGPTGTQYF
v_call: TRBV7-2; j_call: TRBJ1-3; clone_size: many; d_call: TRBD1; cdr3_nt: TGTGCCAGCAGCTTATACTCTGGGGACAGTCGTGGAAACACCATATATTTT; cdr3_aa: CASSLYSGDSRGNTIYF
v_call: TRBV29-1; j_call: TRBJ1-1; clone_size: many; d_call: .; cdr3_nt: TGCAGCGTCCATACAGACGACACTGAAGCTTTCTTT; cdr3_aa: CSVHTDDTEAFF
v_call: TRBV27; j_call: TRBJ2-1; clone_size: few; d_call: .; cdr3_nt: TGTGCCAGCACCCAGACTCCTCCACACAATGAGCAGTTCTTC; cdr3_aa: CASTQTPPHNEQFF
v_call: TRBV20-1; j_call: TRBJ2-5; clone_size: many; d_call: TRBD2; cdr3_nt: TGCAGTGTAATTAGAGCGGGAGAAGAGACCCAGTACTTC; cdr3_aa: CSVIRAGEETQYF
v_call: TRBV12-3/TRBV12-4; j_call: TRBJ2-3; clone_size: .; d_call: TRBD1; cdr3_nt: TGTGCCAGCAGCTTAGGGACAGCAGATACGCAGTATTTT; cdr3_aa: CASSLGTADTQYF
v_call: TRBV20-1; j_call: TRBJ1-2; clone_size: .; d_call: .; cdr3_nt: TGCAGTGCTAGAGCTGGGACCCTTGCCCATGGCTACACCTTC; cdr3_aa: CSARAGTLAHGYTF
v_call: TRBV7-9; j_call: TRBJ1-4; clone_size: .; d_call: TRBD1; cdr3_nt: TGTGCCAGCAGCGCCCACCGGGACAGGGCCTATGAAAAACTGTTTTTT; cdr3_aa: CASSAHRDRAYEKLFF
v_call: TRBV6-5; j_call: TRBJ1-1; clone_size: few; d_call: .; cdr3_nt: TGTGCCAGCAGTTACCGCGCAGGGGATGAAGCTTTCTTT; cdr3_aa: CASSYRAGDEAFF
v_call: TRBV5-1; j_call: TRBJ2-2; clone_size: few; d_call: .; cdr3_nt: TGCGCCAGCAGCTTGGGGTCATCGGGGATGAACACCGGGGAGCTGTTTTTT; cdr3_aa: CASSLGSSGMNTGELFF
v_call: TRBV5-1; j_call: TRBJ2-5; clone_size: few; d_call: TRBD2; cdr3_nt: TGCGCCAGCAGACTAGCGGGGGGTGAGACCCAGTACTTC; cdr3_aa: CASRLAGGETQYF
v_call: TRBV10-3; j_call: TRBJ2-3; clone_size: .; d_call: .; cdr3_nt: TGTGCCATCAGTTTAACCACAGATACGCAGTATTTT; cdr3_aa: CAISLTTDTQYF
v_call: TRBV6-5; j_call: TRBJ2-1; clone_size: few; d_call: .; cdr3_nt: TGTGCCAGCAGTTACGGGACCCGACCCGATGGTGAGCAGTTCTTC; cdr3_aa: CASSYGTRPDGEQFF
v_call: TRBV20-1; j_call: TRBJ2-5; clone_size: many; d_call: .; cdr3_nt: TGCAGTGCTCCTAGCCAGGGTATCCAAGAGACCCAGTACTTC; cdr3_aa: CSAPSQGIQETQYF
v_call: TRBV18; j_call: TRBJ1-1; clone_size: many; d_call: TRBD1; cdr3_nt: TGTGCCAGCACGGATTACAGGGGGAGCACTGAAGCTTTCTTT; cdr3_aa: CASTDYRGSTEAFF
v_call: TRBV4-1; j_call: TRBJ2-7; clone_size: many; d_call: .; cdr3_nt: TGCGCCAGCAGCCAAGATCCAGGGTCCTACGAGCAGTACTTC; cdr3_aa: CASSQDPGSYEQYF
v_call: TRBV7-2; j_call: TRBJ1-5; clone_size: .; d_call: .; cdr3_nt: TGTGCCAGCAGCTTGAAGTCAGGGGATCAGCCCCAGCATTTT; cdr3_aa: CASSLKSGDQPQHF
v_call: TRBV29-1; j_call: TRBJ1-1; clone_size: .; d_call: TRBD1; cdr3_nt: TGCAGCGGCAGACAGGGGACTGAAGCTTTCTTT; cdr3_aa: CSGRQGTEAFF
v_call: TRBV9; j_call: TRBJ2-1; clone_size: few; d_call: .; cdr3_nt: TGTGCCAGCAGCGTAGGTCTAGCGAATTACAATGAGCAGTTCTTC; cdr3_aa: CASSVGLANYNEQFF
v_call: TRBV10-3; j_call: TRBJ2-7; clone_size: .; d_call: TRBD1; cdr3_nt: TGTGCCACCAATGACAGGGGGAGCTCCTACGAGCAGTACTTC; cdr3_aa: CATNDRGSSYEQYF
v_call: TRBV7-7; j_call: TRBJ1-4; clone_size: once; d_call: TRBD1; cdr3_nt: TGCGCTAGCAGCCGGGACAGGGAGGAAAAACTGTTTTTT; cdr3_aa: CASSRDREEKLFF
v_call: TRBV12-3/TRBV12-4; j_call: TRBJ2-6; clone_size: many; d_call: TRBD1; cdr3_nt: TGTGCCAGCAGTGCACCCGGGACAGGGGGCTCTGGGGCCAACGTCCTGACTTTC; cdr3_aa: CASSAPGTGGSGANVLTF
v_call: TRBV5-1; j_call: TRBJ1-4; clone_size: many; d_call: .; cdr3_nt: TGCGCCAGCAGCTTGGTACCGGGTGAAAAACTGTTTTTT; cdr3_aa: CASSLVPGEKLFF
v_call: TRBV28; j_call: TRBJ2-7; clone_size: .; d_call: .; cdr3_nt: TGTGCCAGCAGTTCAAACGGGGTCCGAGAGTACTTC; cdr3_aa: CASSSNGVREYF
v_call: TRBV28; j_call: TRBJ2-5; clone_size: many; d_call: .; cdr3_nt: TGTGCCAGCAGTTCACCTTTGAGGGAGACCCAGTACTTC; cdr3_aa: CASSSPLRETQYF
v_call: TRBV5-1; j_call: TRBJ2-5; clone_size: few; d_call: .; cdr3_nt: TGCGCCAGCAGCTTGGCCCGATCGGGGGAGACCCAGTACTTC; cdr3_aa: CASSLARSGETQYF
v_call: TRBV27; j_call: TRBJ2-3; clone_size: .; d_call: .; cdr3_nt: TGTGCCAGCAGTGGTGATACTTATACTCTCCTAATCCAGTATTTT; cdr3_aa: CASSGDTYTLLIQYF
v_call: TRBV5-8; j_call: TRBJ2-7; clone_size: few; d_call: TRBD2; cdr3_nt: TGTGCCAGCAGCTTAGCTAGCGGACCCAGCTCCTACGAGCAGTACTTC; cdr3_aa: CASSLASGPSSYEQYF
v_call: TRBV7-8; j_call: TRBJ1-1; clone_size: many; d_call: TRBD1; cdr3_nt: TGTGCCAGCAGCTTAGGATGGACAGGGGGGAACACTGAAGCTTTCTTT; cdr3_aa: CASSLGWTGGNTEAFF
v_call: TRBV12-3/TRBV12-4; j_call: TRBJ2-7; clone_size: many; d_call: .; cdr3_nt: TGTGCCAGCAGTTTGATGTACGGGAGTGGGGTGGAGCAGTACTTC; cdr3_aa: CASSLMYGSGVEQYF